Presented here are 20 T cell receptor beta chains from one specimen sequenced in a study of response to subunit inactivated influenza vaccine. MiXCR, run by TCRdb on the RT-PCR reads, gives a single entry per CDR3 protein. Seen here are about 540,000 distinct CDR3 sequences, roughly 23% observed once, and the top ten hold approximately 3%. This sample was also put to use in a study of T cells expressing NK-cell markers. That source adds: In generating TCR beta cDNA, 5'RACE template switching with UMIs was used.

The input for sequencing was CD4+ T cells sorted from PBMCs, taken 11 to 12 days after vaccination. Source of these receptors: a man between 45 and 60 years old who received an inactivated influenza vaccine.

Only a few counts were recorded for this clonotype. The chain links TRBV5-1 to TRBJ2-7; possibly TRBD1 for D (5 bases). The CDR3 runs to 14 residues. Trimming took off 0 bases at V and 2 bases at J, with 9 bases between the two ends. Germline assignment: CDR1 SGHRS and CDR2 YFSETQ. CDR3 bases: TGCGCCAGCAGCTTGGTTGACAGCACCTACGAGCAGTACTTC. Amino acids: CASSLVDSTYEQYF.

This clonotype occurred many times. The chain carries TRBV7-9 and TRBJ2-7, with 10 bases matching TRBD2. The CDR3 is made up of 16 amino acids. The germline V gene has CDR1 SEHNR and CDR2 FQNEAQ (reference sequence). Unmatched junction bases numbered 8, after V lost 2 bases and J lost 4 bases. The CDR3 nucleotides are TGTGCCAGCAGCTTATGGCTAGCGGGAGAGAGGTACGAGCAGTACTTC. Translation: CASSLWLAGERYEQYF.

The chain recombines TRBV5-1 with TRBJ2-1; D not certain. This CDR3 spans 15 amino acids. V shed 4 bases and J shed 2 bases, with 13 bases lying between them. Germline lookup yields CDR1 SGHRS and CDR2 YFSETQ. CDR3 region: CASSPDPTAYNEQFF. In DNA form, the CDR3 reads TGCGCCAGCAGCCCGGACCCTACTGCCTACAATGAGCAGTTCTTC.

The chain is built from TRBV9 and TRBJ2-5, with D tentatively TRBD1 or TRBD2 (5 bases each). Per germline, CDR1 SGDLS and CDR2 YYNGEE. The CDR3 is 15 amino acids. V gave up 0 bases and J gave up 4 bases, with 13 bases separating them. CDR3 DNA: TGTGCCAGCAGCGTAGGGGGGTACGAGGGAGAGACCCAGTACTTC. Protein sequence: CASSVGGYEGETQYF.

This clonotype was detected only once. A much larger clone differs from this one at a single base, so this may be a read error. This sequence joins TRBV29-1 and TRBJ2-1, with D possibly matching TRBD1 (5 bases). Germline CDR1 reads SQVTM; CDR2 reads ANQGSEA. V lost 3 bases to trimming and J lost 12 bases, with 15 bases between them. CDR3 size: 12 residues. For the CDR3, the DNA is TGCAGCGTTGAGGATCTGGGGCAAAGGCAGTTCTTC. Protein product: CSVEDLGQRQFF.

The chain combines TRBV6-2 or TRBV6-3 with TRBJ2-7; TRBD1 matches at 10 bases. The CDR3 is 15 residues long. Germline-derived CDR1 and CDR2 are MNHEY and SVGEGT. The junction had 8 bases not matched to a gene; V was cut back by 3 bases and J by 6 bases. CDR3 sequence (DNA): TGTGCCAGCAGTTATGTCGGGACAGGGGTTAGCGAGCAGTACTTC. This codes for CASSYVGTGVSEQYF.

This chain uses TRBV25-1 with TRBJ2-7; D is unclear. Germline lookup yields CDR1 MGHDK and CDR2 SYGVNS. This CDR3 is built from 14 residues. Between the trimmed V and J ends, which lost 4 bases and 2 bases, there was a span of 12 bases. The CDR3 reads CASSGVGPTYEQYF. The CDR3 DNA follows: TGTGCCAGCAGTGGGGTTGGGCCTACCTACGAGCAGTACTTC.

The rearrangement uses TRBV18 and TRBJ2-1; D ambiguous. The CDR3 runs 16 residues. Germline V gene sequence: CDR1 KGHSH, CDR2 LQKENI. V lost 2 bases to trimming and J lost 0 bases, with 11 bases between them. DNA for the CDR3: TGTGCCAGCTCACCAGCTCCCCCCGGCTCCTACAATGAGCAGTTCTTC. Residues: CASSPAPPGSYNEQFF.

The rearrangement joins TRBV4-1 to TRBJ1-5, with D possibly matching TRBD1 (5 bases). Trimming removed 3 bases from V and 1 base from J, with 22 bases in between. CDR1 MGHRA and CDR2 YSYEKL come from the germline V gene. The CDR3 consists of 19 residues. CDR3 nucleotide sequence: TGCGCCAGCAGCCAGGCACGGGACTCTAGACGGGGGAGCAATCAGCCCCAGCATTTT. Its translation is CASSQARDSRRGSNQPQHF.

A few counts support this clonotype. This chain connects TRBV7-9 to TRBJ1-4, with 12 bases lining up with TRBD1. CDR3 length equals 14 residues. Unmatched junction bases numbered 4, after V lost 6 bases and J lost 8 bases. Germline CDR1 and CDR2: SEHNR and FQNEAQ (reference sequence). CDR3 nucleotides: TGTGCCAGCAGAGGGACAGGGGGCATAGAAAAACTGTTTTTT. It translates to CASRGTGGIEKLFF.

CDR3: CASSWDRSNTGELFF. The DNA of the CDR3 is TGCGCCAGCAGCTGGGACAGGTCGAACACCGGGGAGCTGTTTTTT. The gene calls are TRBV5-1 and TRBJ2-2; 8 positions agree with TRBD1. The CDR3 is made up of 15 amino acids. Germline CDR1 and CDR2: SGHRS and YFSETQ. The V segment lost 3 bases and the J segment 0 bases; nucleotides outside the gene matches: 1.

The chain combines TRBV3-1 with TRBJ2-7; the D gene is possibly TRBD2 (6 bases). With 3 bases removed from V and 0 bases from J, the gap between germline ends came to 21 bases. The CDR3 has 18 amino acids. The germline V gene has CDR1 LGHDT and CDR2 YNNKEL (reference sequence). The CDR3 nucleotides read TGTGCCAGCAGCCATGGGCTAGCGCACTCGTTAAGCTCCTACGAGCAGTACTTC. This translates into CASSHGLAHSLSSYEQYF.

The chain joins TRBV11-2 to TRBJ2-2; D possibly corresponds to TRBD2 (5 bases). V was cut by 2 bases and J by 1 base, with 8 bases left in between. This CDR3 is built from 15 residues. Germline V gene lookup returns CDR1 SGHAT and CDR2 FQNNGV. This CDR3 is CASSLLAGNTGELFF. The CDR3 DNA follows: TGTGCCAGCAGCTTATTGGCGGGGAACACCGGGGAGCTGTTTTTT.

This sequence joins TRBV27 and TRBJ2-2; possibly TRBD2 for D (5 bases). The V gene's germline CDR1 is MNHEY and CDR2 SMNVEV (reference sequence). This CDR3 has 16 residues. Deletions cut 9 bases from V and 3 bases from J, with 20 bases between. CDR3 DNA: TGTGCCAGTACGGCGGACGGAGGCAGACACACCGGGGAGCTGTTTTTT. Protein: CASTADGGRHTGELFF.

V usage is TRBV13 and J usage is TRBJ1-3; D not resolved. The CDR3 sequence is 12 residues long. Trimming pared 5 bases from V and 7 bases from J, leaving 9 bases between. Germline V gene sequence: CDR1 PRHDT, CDR2 FYEKMQ (reference sequence). CDR3 residues: CASSPGTNTIYF. The CDR3 nucleotides read TGTGCCAGCAGCCCGGGTACGAACACCATATATTTT.

The rearrangement links TRBV3-1 to TRBJ1-1; D remains unclear. Trimming removed 4 bases at V and 5 bases at J, with 8 bases between. CDR3 size: 12 residues. Looked up from germline, CDR1 is LGHDT and CDR2 is YNNKEL (reference sequence). In nucleotides, the CDR3 is TGTGCCAGCAGCCTGTATGGGACTGAAGCTTTCTTT. Its translation is CASSLYGTEAFF.

The gene calls are TRBV2 and TRBJ2-5; 9 positions agree with TRBD2. V dropped 6 bases and J dropped 4; count of bases not matched to a gene: 3. The CDR3 sequence is 13 residues long. Per the germline V gene, CDR1 is SNHLY and CDR2 is FYNNEI. The CDR3 sequence is CASRGLARETQYF. CDR3 DNA: TGTGCCAGCAGGGGACTAGCTCGAGAGACCCAGTACTTC.

The chain is built from TRBV28 and TRBJ2-5; TRBD2 agrees at 9 bases. The junction had 4 bases not matched to a gene; V was cut back by 4 bases and J by 4 bases. The CDR3 has 14 residues. From germline, CDR1 is MDHEN and CDR2 SYDVKM. In DNA, the CDR3 is TGTGCCAGCAGTTATAGCGGGGGAGGAGAGACCCAGTACTTC. Protein product: CASSYSGGGETQYF. The complete variable domain, with remaining parts taken from reference TRBV28 and TRBJ2-5, reads DVKVTQSSRYLVKRTGEKVFLECVQDMDHENMFWYRQDPGLGLRLIYFSYDVKMKEKGDIPEGYSVSREKKERFSLILESASTNQTSMYLCASSYSGGGETQYFGPGTRLLVL.

This clonotype was counted a few times. This chain uses TRBV20-1 with TRBJ1-5; 8 nucleotides match TRBD1. Losses at the gene ends were 3 bases for V and 6 bases for J; bases not matched to a gene: 10. The CDR3 is made up of 15 amino acids. Per germline, CDR1 DFQATT and CDR2 SNEGSKA (reference sequence). CDR3 sequence reads: CSARRTGSVVQPQHF. CDR3 in DNA: TGCAGTGCTAGGAGGACAGGGAGCGTAGTTCAGCCCCAGCATTTT.

This clonotype has a single count. The J gene is TRBJ2-3, the V gene TRBV19; D is unclear. The CDR3 spans 14 residues. Trimming stripped 6 bases from V and 0 bases from J, with 10 bases between. The germline gives CDR1 LNHDA, CDR2 SQIVND (reference sequence). DNA of the CDR3: TGTGCCAGTAGCCGGGTAGGGAGCACAGATACGCAGTATTTT. It codes for CASSRVGSTDTQYF. Full variable domain (outside the CDR3, taken from reference TRBV19 and TRBJ2-3): DGGITQSPKYLFRKEGQNVTLSCEQNLNHDAMYWYRQDPGQGLRLIYYSQIVNDFQKGDIAEGYSVSREKKESFPLTVTSAQKNPTAFYLCASSRVGSTDTQYFGPGTRLTVL.